One sample yielded the 30 T cell receptor beta chains listed below, sequenced in a study of vaccination effects on CD4 cells after COVID-19. CD4+ T cells were isolated after approximately 10 days of culture. The method was immunoSEQ multiplex PCR; TCRdb's version includes in-frame clones alone and lacks a portion of them. The table shows more than 60,000 clones, with approximately 70% occurring only once. Antigen specificity for these receptors is unknown. Sequenced material: CD4+ T cells from PBMCs cultured without peptide, taken before COVID-19 vaccination. The receptors were gathered from a human donor who had a prior SARS-CoV-2 infection.

This chain connects TRBV7-2 to TRBJ1-2, with D maybe TRBD1 (5 bases). The CDR3 sequence is 13 residues long. The V and J ends lost 1 base and 7 bases respectively, with 10 bases between them. The germline gives CDR1 SGHTA, CDR2 FQGNSA. The CDR3 here is CASSLVQGGGYTF. Written as DNA, the CDR3 is TGTGCCAGCAGCTTAGTTCAGGGAGGTGGCTACACCTTC.

The V gene is TRBV3-1 (or the pseudogene TRBV3-2), the J gene TRBJ1-1; 7 positions agree with TRBD1. Germline loops: CDR1 LGHDT, CDR2 YNNKEL (reference sequence). The CDR3 totals 15 residues. With V trimmed by 4 bases and J by 4 bases, 9 bases remained unmatched. The CDR3 coding sequence is TGTGCCAGCAGCCGTCAGGGGGGGTCGGGCACTGAAGCTTTCTTT. This gives the protein CASSRQGGSGTEAFF.

The rearrangement links TRBV24-1 to TRBJ1-1; D uncertain. Per germline, CDR1 KGHDR and CDR2 SFDVKD. This CDR3 contains 13 residues. V lost 6 bases and J 7 bases, leaving 14 bases between the germline ends. CDR3 in amino acids: CATSPSHGIEAFF. DNA of the CDR3: TGTGCCACCAGTCCCTCTCACGGAATTGAAGCTTTCTTT.

J is TRBJ2-3 and V is TRBV5-4; no reliable D call. The CDR3 extends over 14 amino acids. Germline V gene sequence: CDR1 SGHNT, CDR2 YYREEE (reference sequence). V lost 0 bases to trimming and J lost 3 bases, with 8 bases between them. CDR3 region: CASSLEFVTDTQYF. CDR3 nucleotide sequence: TGTGCCAGCAGCTTGGAGTTTGTGACAGATACGCAGTATTTT.

The chain's CDR3 is CASSYSFYGGTEAFF. The CDR3 DNA sequence: TGTGCCAGCAGTTACTCTTTTTACGGCGGCACTGAAGCTTTCTTT. The chain joins TRBV6-5 to TRBJ1-1; D not certain. Germline V gene lookup returns CDR1 MNHEY and CDR2 SVGAGI. The CDR3 has 15 amino acids. The ends were cut back, 0 bases at V and 4 bases at J, with 12 bases in the middle.

Only a few counts were recorded for this clone. The genes are TRBV2 and TRBJ2-7; D remains ambiguous. CDR3 size: 15 residues. From germline, CDR1 is SNHLY and CDR2 FYNNEI. Between the trimmed V and J ends, which lost 3 bases and 12 bases, there was a span of 24 bases. DNA of the CDR3: TGTGCCAGCAGTGATCTAGACCTAGATCTGAGTGTGCCGTACTTC. It translates to CASSDLDLDLSVPYF.

The chain uses TRBV7-2 and TRBJ2-7; D is possibly TRBD1 or TRBD2 (6 bases each). Germline CDR1 is SGHTA and CDR2 is FQGNSA. The CDR3 has 17 amino acids. Trimming left V 1 base short and J 0 bases short, with 16 bases between. The CDR3 nucleotides are TGTGCCAGCAGCTTAGAGGGGGGACTGATAAGCTCCTACGAGCAGTACTTC. Its translation is CASSLEGGLISSYEQYF.

The chain combines TRBV12-3 or TRBV12-4 with TRBJ2-1, with a possible D match to TRBD2 (5 bases). This CDR3 has 12 amino acids. With 6 bases removed from V and 12 bases from J, the gap between germline ends came to 15 bases. CDR3 in amino acids: CASSREGLGQFF. Written as DNA, the CDR3 is TGTGCCAGCAGCCGAGAGGGCTTAGGGCAGTTCTTC.

The chain is built from TRBV19 and TRBJ2-1; D not resolved. V gave up 3 bases and J gave up 3 bases, with 6 bases separating them. Germline CDR1 reads LNHDA; CDR2 reads SQIVND (reference sequence). This CDR3 contains 13 residues. CDR3 amino acids: CASSIGNYNEQFF. CDR3 nucleotide sequence: TGTGCCAGTAGTATTGGGAACTACAATGAGCAGTTCTTC. The complete variable domain, with remaining parts taken from reference TRBV19 and TRBJ2-1, reads DGGITQSPKYLFRKEGQNVTLSCEQNLNHDAMYWYRQDPGQGLRLIYYSQIVNDFQKGDIAEGYSVSREKKESFPLTVTSAQKNPTAFYLCASSIGNYNEQFFGPGTRLTVL.

The V and J genes are TRBV15 and TRBJ2-1; 8 positions match TRBD2. V shed 5 bases and J 7 bases; nucleotides not matched to a gene: 10. The CDR3 runs 15 residues. From germline, CDR1 is LNHNV and CDR2 YYDKDF (reference sequence). CDR3 amino acids: CATSERAGEMNEQFF. In DNA form, the CDR3 reads TGTGCCACCAGCGAAAGAGCGGGAGAAATGAATGAGCAGTTCTTC.

CDR3 DNA: TGTGCCAGCAGCTTAGATTCGGGGGCATTACGGGGTCATGGAAAACTGTTTTTT. Its protein product is CASSLDSGALRGHGKLFF. The chain couples TRBV7-9 to TRBJ1-4; maybe TRBD1 (6 bases). V lost 1 base and J lost 10, with 25 bases in between. There are 18 residues in the CDR3. Germline V gene sequence: CDR1 SEHNR, CDR2 FQNEAQ (reference sequence).

CDR3: CASSLMASVLLGEQYF. Written as DNA, the CDR3 is TGTGCCAGCAGCTTAATGGCTAGCGTCCTCTTAGGCGAGCAGTACTTC. The chain uses TRBV11-2 and TRBJ2-7; D is perhaps TRBD2 (6 bases). Germline CDR1 SGHAT, CDR2 FQNNGV. Trimming shortened V by 2 bases and J by 6 bases, and 20 bases separated the two germline ends. This CDR3 contains 16 residues.

The rearrangement uses TRBV7-8 and TRBJ1-5; perhaps TRBD1 as D (5 bases). V dropped 1 base and J dropped 1 base, with 5 bases sitting between them. This CDR3 region has 14 residues. Germline CDR1 is SGHVS and CDR2 is FQNEAQ. CDR3 DNA sequence: TGTGCCAGCAGCTTAGACAGGAGCAATCAGCCCCAGCATTTT. It translates to CASSLDRSNQPQHF.

This chain joins TRBV20-1 and TRBJ1-2, with D maybe TRBD1 (5 bases). Germline V gene lookup returns CDR1 DFQATT and CDR2 SNEGSKA (reference sequence). The CDR3 runs to 10 residues. V lost 6 bases, J lost 7 bases, and 9 bases lay in between. CDR3: CSAGGGGYTF. CDR3 coding DNA: TGCAGTGCCGGGGGAGGTGGCTACACCTTC.

This chain joins TRBV18 and TRBJ2-7; 11 bases align to TRBD2. V gave up 3 bases and J gave up 3 bases; unmatched junction bases: 7. Germline CDR1 and CDR2: KGHSH and LQKENI. This CDR3 has 16 residues. The CDR3 is CASSPLAGGDGYEQYF. The CDR3, as DNA: TGTGCCAGCTCACCCCTAGCGGGAGGAGATGGCTACGAGCAGTACTTC.

The J gene is TRBJ1-2, the V gene TRBV5-5, with D tentatively TRBD1 (5 bases). The CDR3 spans 14 residues. Per germline, CDR1 SGHKS and CDR2 YYEKEE (reference sequence). V lost 1 base to trimming and J lost 8 bases, with 15 bases between them. DNA of the CDR3: TGTGCCAGCAGCTTGACCGGGGGAGCCCTCGGCTACACCTTC. It codes for CASSLTGGALGYTF.

The rearrangement joins TRBV2 to TRBJ2-7; unclear D gene. This CDR3 contains 13 residues. The V gene's germline CDR1 is SNHLY and CDR2 FYNNEI. V shed 7 bases and J shed 5 bases, with 15 bases lying between them. CDR3 coding DNA: TGTGCCAGCACGGCCGACCTTGGGGACGAGCAGTACTTC. Translating gives CASTADLGDEQYF.

The J gene is TRBJ2-1, the V gene TRBV7-9, with D perhaps TRBD1 (5 bases). CDR1 is SEHNR, CDR2 FQNEAQ, per germline (reference sequence). The CDR3 runs to 12 residues. Trimming took 0 bases from V and 10 from J, leaving 7 bases between them. CDR3 sequence: CASSLAQGEQFF. The CDR3 DNA sequence: TGTGCCAGCAGCTTAGCGCAGGGAGAGCAGTTCTTC.

The chain links TRBV18 to TRBJ2-7; unclear D gene. The CDR3 is made up of 14 amino acids. Trimming took off 0 bases at V and 8 bases at J, with 14 bases between the two ends. Germline CDR1 is KGHSH and CDR2 is LQKENI. CDR3: CASSPPGTLSQQYF. The DNA of the CDR3 is TGTGCCAGCTCACCACCGGGAACACTCTCTCAGCAGTACTTC.

J is TRBJ2-1 and V is TRBV2; D might be TRBD2 (6 bases). V was shortened by 7 bases and J by 9 bases, with 25 bases between the two germline ends. This CDR3 is built from 16 residues. CDR1 and CDR2 (germline): SNHLY, FYNNEI. CDR3 coding DNA: TGTGCCAGCACCGAGGATGCCGGGGGATTAACGAGTGAGCAGTTCTTC. Amino acid sequence: CASTEDAGGLTSEQFF.

The V and J genes are TRBV6-5 and TRBJ1-1, with 9 bases matching TRBD1. Germline V gene data show CDR1 as MNHEY and CDR2 as SVGAGI. V lost 11 bases, J lost 0 bases, and 7 bases stayed unmatched. This CDR3 spans 14 amino acids. The CDR3 here is CAVRDRDLNTEAFF. The CDR3 DNA follows: TGTGCCGTCCGGGACAGGGACCTGAACACTGAAGCTTTCTTT.

The gene calls are TRBV5-1 and TRBJ1-6; D not certain. The CDR3 loop spans 21 amino acids. Deletions cut 2 bases from V and 0 bases from J, with 24 bases between. The germline gives CDR1 SGHRS, CDR2 YFSETQ. In nucleotides, the CDR3 is TGCGCCAGCAGCTTCTTATCACCTGGTGACATATCGAGCTCCTATAATTCACCCCTCCACTTT. This encodes CASSFLSPGDISSSYNSPLHF.

This clone appeared a few times. This rearrangement joins TRBV2 to TRBJ2-1; tentative D call: TRBD2 (5 bases). CDR1 SNHLY and CDR2 FYNNEI come from the germline V gene. With 3 bases removed from V and 12 bases from J, the gap between germline ends came to 18 bases. The CDR3 is made up of 14 amino acids. The CDR3 loop is CASSEWASGEGQFF. The DNA of the CDR3 is TGTGCCAGCAGTGAGTGGGCCTCCGGGGAAGGGCAGTTCTTC.

This chain joins TRBV7-2 and TRBJ2-5; 7 bases map to TRBD1. Trimming at V came to 4 bases and at J to 7 bases, leaving 9 bases not matched to a gene. Germline-derived CDR1 and CDR2 are SGHTA and FQGNSA. CDR3 length: 14 amino acids. Here the CDR3 DNA reads TGTGCCAGCAGCTCCAGACAGGGCTATTTGACCCAGTACTTC. Its protein product is CASSSRQGYLTQYF.

V usage is TRBV11-3 and J usage is TRBJ2-1; TRBD2 might be the D (6 bases). Germline-derived CDR1 and CDR2 are SGHNT and YENEEA. The CDR3 spans 18 residues. V gave up 1 base and J gave up 3 bases, with 19 bases separating them. CDR3 nucleotides: TGTGCCAGCAGCTTAGGAGGGGTGATGGCGGGACTCTACAATGAGCAGTTCTTC. Amino acid sequence: CASSLGGVMAGLYNEQFF.

The rearrangement uses TRBV7-2 and TRBJ2-5; 8 bases agree with TRBD2. Germline values: CDR1 SGHTA, CDR2 FQGNSA. This CDR3 is built from 14 residues. With V trimmed by 5 bases and J by 4 bases, 6 bases remained unmatched. DNA of the CDR3: TGTGCCAGCAGCGGAACCGGGACTAGAGAGACCCAGTACTTC. Translated, it gives CASSGTGTRETQYF.

The rearrangement links TRBV11-3 to TRBJ2-7; possibly TRBD2 for D (5 bases). Germline V gene lookup returns CDR1 SGHNT and CDR2 YENEEA. CDR3 length equals 14 residues. V lost 5 bases and J lost 3, with 14 bases in between. This chain's CDR3 is CASSPEEEVYEQYF. For the CDR3, the DNA is TGTGCCAGCAGCCCCGAGGAGGAGGTCTACGAGCAGTACTTC.

The V call is TRBV2, the J call TRBJ2-7; D assignment may be TRBD1 or TRBD2 (7 bases each). From germline, CDR1 is SNHLY and CDR2 FYNNEI. V was cut by 6 bases and J by 2 bases, with 14 bases left in between. This CDR3 is 14 amino acids long. The CDR3 DNA reads TGTGCCAGCAGGACAGGGAGGGTCCCCTACGAGCAGTACTTC. This sequence encodes CASRTGRVPYEQYF.

This chain connects TRBV19 to TRBJ2-2, with D unresolved. CDR1 is LNHDA and CDR2 is SQIVND in the germline V gene (reference sequence). There are 13 residues in the CDR3. The V end lost 4 bases, the J end lost 6 bases, and 9 bases lay between the germline ends. The CDR3 loop is CASSTYFAGELFF. The CDR3 DNA follows: TGTGCCAGTAGTACTTACTTTGCCGGGGAGCTGTTTTTT.

The chain joins TRBV19 to TRBJ1-2, with TRBD1 as a possible D gene (5 bases). Per the germline V gene, CDR1 is LNHDA and CDR2 is SQIVND (reference sequence). The length of the CDR3 is 13 residues. Trimming cost V 3 bases and J 3 bases, with 8 bases left between them. The chain's CDR3 is CASSMDIDYGYTF. CDR3 nucleotides: TGTGCCAGTAGTATGGACATCGACTATGGCTACACCTTC.